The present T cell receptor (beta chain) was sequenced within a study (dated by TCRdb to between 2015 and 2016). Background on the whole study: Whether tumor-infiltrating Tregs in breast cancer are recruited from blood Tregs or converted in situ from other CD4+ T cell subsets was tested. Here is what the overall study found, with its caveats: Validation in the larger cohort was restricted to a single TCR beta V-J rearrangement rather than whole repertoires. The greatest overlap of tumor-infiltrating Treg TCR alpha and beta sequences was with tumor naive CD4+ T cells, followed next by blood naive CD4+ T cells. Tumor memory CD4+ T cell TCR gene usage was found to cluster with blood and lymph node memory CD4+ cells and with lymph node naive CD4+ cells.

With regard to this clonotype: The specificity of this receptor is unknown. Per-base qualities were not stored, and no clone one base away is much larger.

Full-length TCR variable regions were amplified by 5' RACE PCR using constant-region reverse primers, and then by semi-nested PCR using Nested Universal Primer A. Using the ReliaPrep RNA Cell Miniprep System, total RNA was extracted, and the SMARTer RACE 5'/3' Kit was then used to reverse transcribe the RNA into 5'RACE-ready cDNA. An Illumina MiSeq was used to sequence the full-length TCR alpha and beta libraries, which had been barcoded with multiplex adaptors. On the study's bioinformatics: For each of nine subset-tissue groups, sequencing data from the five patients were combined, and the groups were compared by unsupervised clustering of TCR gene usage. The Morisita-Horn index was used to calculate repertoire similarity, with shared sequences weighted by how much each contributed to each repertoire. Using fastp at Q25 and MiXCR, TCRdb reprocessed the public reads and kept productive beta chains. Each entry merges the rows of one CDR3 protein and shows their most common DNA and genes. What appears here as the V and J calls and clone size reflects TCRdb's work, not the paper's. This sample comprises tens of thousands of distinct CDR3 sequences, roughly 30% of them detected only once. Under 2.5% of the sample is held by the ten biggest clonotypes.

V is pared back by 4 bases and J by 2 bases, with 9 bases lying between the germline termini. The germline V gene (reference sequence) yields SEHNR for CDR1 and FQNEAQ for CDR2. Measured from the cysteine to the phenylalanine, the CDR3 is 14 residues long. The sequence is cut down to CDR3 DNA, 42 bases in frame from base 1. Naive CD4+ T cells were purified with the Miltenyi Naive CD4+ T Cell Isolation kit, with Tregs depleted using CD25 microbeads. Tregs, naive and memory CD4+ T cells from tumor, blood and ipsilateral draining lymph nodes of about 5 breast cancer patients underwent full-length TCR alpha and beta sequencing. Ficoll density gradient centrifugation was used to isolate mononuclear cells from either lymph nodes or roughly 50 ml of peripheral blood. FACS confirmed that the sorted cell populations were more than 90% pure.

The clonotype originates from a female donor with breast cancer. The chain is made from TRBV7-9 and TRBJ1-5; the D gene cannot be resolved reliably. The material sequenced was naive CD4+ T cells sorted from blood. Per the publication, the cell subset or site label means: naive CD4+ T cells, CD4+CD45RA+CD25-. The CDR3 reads CASSSDRGNQPQHF. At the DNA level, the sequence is TGTGCCAGCAGCTCCGATCGAGGCAATCAGCCCCAGCATTTT.